This T cell receptor beta chain was sequenced for a study of CD8+ T cells in alopecia areata. V lost 2 bases, J lost 4 bases, and 3 bases lay in between. In germline, CDR1 is SGHAT, CDR2 FQNNGV. This CDR3 has 11 amino acids. The study's findings and limits: Lesional scalp, notably in alopecia totalis/universalis, had clonality above that of normal scalp. Normal skin's resident alphabeta T cells are also sequenced in scalp samples.

Following extraction, RNA underwent reverse transcription to cDNA, which served as the sequencing template. Clones were sequenced by immunoSEQ multiplex PCR, and TCRdb holds only the in-frame ones, with some missing. This sample has over 150,000 clones, with roughly 56% found just once. Of note for this clone: Its antigen remains unknown. Other DNA sequences within the sample encode an identical CDR3.

The source of this sequence is a human donor in good health. Specimen: CD8+ T cells sorted from blood. This sequence joins TRBV11-2 and TRBJ2-7; D is unclear. CDR3 in DNA: TGTGCCAGCAGCTTAACTTACGAGCAGTACTTC. As protein: CASSLTYEQYF.